The rows below give T cell receptor beta chains drawn from one sample of a study of blood T cell repertoires in COVID-19. Sequenced by immunoSEQ multiplex PCR; TCRdb stores in-frame clones only, minus some. The sample holds over 150,000 clones, roughly 80% seen once. What was sequenced was peripheral blood. These receptors all stem from a man between 65 and 85 years old with acute or convalescent COVID-19. CDR3s include the opening cysteine and the closing phenylalanine or tryptophan.

V gene	CDR3 length	J gene	CDR3 protein
TRBV6-5	15	TRBJ1-5	CASRVQGAGNQPQHF
TRBV7-8	17	TRBJ2-1	CASSPAVAGDSYNEQFF
TRBV7-9	13	TRBJ2-1	CASSLVADNEQFF
TRBV7-8	15	TRBJ2-3	CASSARQGAADTQYF
TRBV7-3	12	TRBJ2-4	CASSGPEDIQYF
TRBV5-4	14	TRBJ1-2	CASSGTQGFYGYTF
TRBV19	18	TRBJ1-5	CASTLVRPTGVGGQPQHF
TRBV6-5	14	TRBJ1-1	CASSLDRVNTEAFF
TRBV11-1	15	TRBJ2-1	CASSLSTGTYNEQFF
TRBV19	16	TRBJ1-2	CASSIMRRDTGRGYTF
TRBV5-1	14	TRBJ1-4	CASSLAGYEEKLFF
TRBV5-1	15	TRBJ1-1	CASSLSLRGVTEAFF
TRBV5-1	13	TRBJ1-2	CASSFGDSSGYTF
TRBV3-1/TRBV3-2	13	TRBJ2-7	CASGQAPSYEQYF
TRBV7-9	14	TRBJ1-6	CASSSDRRNSPLHF
TRBV7-3	13	TRBJ2-1	CASSLIAGGEQFF
TRBV6-5	14	TRBJ1-1	CASAQTFMNTEAFF
TRBV28	17	TRBJ1-4	CASMGPGGEATNEKLFF
TRBV19	13	TRBJ1-2	CASSTTRDYGYTF
TRBV11-1	14	TRBJ1-1	CASSLTGGLTEAFF
TRBV7-8	16	TRBJ2-7	CASSLEASAGAYEQYF
TRBV7-3	15	TRBJ2-3	CASSLAGGGADTQYF
TRBV11-2	16	TRBJ1-4	CASSPVSGATNEKLFF
TRBV5-6	14	TRBJ2-7	CASSLKGQDYEQYF
TRBV11-2	16	TRBJ2-1	CASSLFLAGEGGEQFF
TRBV7-2	11	TRBJ2-7	CASSLTDEQYF